The rows below give T cell receptor beta chains drawn from one sample of a study of blood T cell repertoires in COVID-19. Repertoires were generated with immunoSEQ multiplex PCR, while TCRdb's copy carries only in-frame clones and drops some. This sample has tens of thousands of clones, with around 92% found just once. The sequencing sample was made of peripheral blood. The receptors were gathered from a human donor with active COVID-19. The donor label of this sample is uncertain. Each CDR3 is given with its conserved first and last residue. A D gene is named only where the DNA matches it firmly. Rows give clone size only sometimes, using once, few, many, or a class for an expanded clone.

j_gene,abundance,d_gene,v_gene,CDR3aa,CDR3nt
TRBJ2-7,NA,NA,TRBV20-1,CSAIGQLEQYF,TGCAGTGCTATTGGACAGCTCGAGCAGTACTTC
TRBJ1-5,NA,NA,TRBV24-1,CATRTGPGKRNQPQHF,TGTGCCACCAGGACAGGCCCCGGCAAACGCAATCAGCCCCAGCATTTT
TRBJ1-5,once,NA,TRBV6-1,CASSEGGLSNQPQHF,TGTGCCAGCAGTGAGGGGGGACTTAGCAATCAGCCCCAGCATTTT
TRBJ2-1,once,NA,TRBV7-9,CASSPRLASTYNEQFF,TGTGCCAGCAGCCCACGTTTAGCGAGTACCTACAATGAGCAGTTCTTC
TRBJ1-2,NA,TRBD1,TRBV9,CASSVEGALIGGYTF,TGTGCCAGCAGCGTAGAGGGGGCCCTAATCGGGGGCTACACCTTC
TRBJ1-4,NA,TRBD1,TRBV24-1,CATSDPGQQNEKLFF,TGTGCCACCAGTGACCCGGGACAGCAAAATGAAAAACTGTTTTTT
TRBJ2-7,NA,TRBD2,TRBV14,CASSQGLAGPADYEQYF,TGTGCCAGCAGCCAGGGACTAGCGGGGCCCGCCGACTACGAGCAGTACTTC
TRBJ1-1,NA,NA,TRBV19,CASSGGAYFQAFF,TGTGCCAGTAGTGGAGGGGCGTATTTCCAAGCTTTCTTT
TRBJ2-7,once,TRBD2,TRBV7-2,CASRMAGASAEQYF,TGTGCCAGCAGGATGGCGGGAGCCTCTGCCGAGCAGTACTTC
TRBJ2-7,NA,TRBD1,TRBV2,CASSAPGQGLSYEQYF,TGTGCCAGCAGTGCTCCGGGACAGGGGTTGTCCTACGAGCAGTACTTC
TRBJ1-3,NA,TRBD1,TRBV19,CASTETGGLTGNTIYF,TGTGCCAGTACTGAGACAGGGGGCCTCACTGGAAACACCATATATTTT